A single sample is the source of the 8 T cell receptor beta chains below, sequenced in a study of cytomegalovirus exposure and HLA in healthy donors. The protocol was immunoSEQ multiplex PCR, while the TCRdb copy is restricted to in-frame clones and leaves out a portion. The table records more than 85,000 clones, 88% of them present only once. Sequenced sample: PBMCs. The source is a woman aged 18-29 years in good health and CMV-seronegative.

The chain combines TRBV30 with TRBJ1-1; weak D call: TRBD1 (6 bases). The V gene lost 6 bases and the J gene lost 5 bases, with 16 bases spanning the gap. This CDR3 contains 13 residues. Germline V gene sequence: CDR1 GTSNPN, CDR2 SVGIG (reference sequence). In nucleotides, the CDR3 is TGTGCCTGTGGGGGCCCGGGGTCGACTGAAGCTTTCTTT. Protein sequence: CACGGPGSTEAFF.

V and J are TRBV5-6 and TRBJ1-5; 7 bases agree with TRBD1. The CDR3 consists of 14 residues. V dropped 0 bases and J dropped 5; count of bases not matched to a gene: 2. The germline CDR1 and CDR2 sequences are SGHDT and YYEEEE. CDR3 DNA sequence: TGTGCCAGCAGCTTGGGGCAGGGGGATCAGCCCCAGCATTTT. It codes for CASSLGQGDQPQHF.

CDR3 amino acids: CATSGQGAGYEQYF. The CDR3 DNA reads as TGTGCCACTTCGGGACAGGGGGCGGGGTACGAGCAGTACTTC. The chain has TRBV19 and TRBJ2-7, with 12 bases fitting TRBD1. V dropped 10 bases and J dropped 4; count of bases not matched to a gene: 8. Germline lookup yields CDR1 LNHDA and CDR2 SQIVND (reference sequence). CDR3 size: 14 residues.

The gene calls are TRBV25-1 and TRBJ2-7; the match to TRBD2 covers 11 bases. Trimming at V came to 4 bases and at J to 2 bases, leaving 4 bases not matched to a gene. Germline values: CDR1 MGHDK, CDR2 SYGVNS. The CDR3 length is 15 residues. The CDR3 spells CASSVTSGGPYEQYF. In nucleotides, the CDR3 is TGTGCCAGCAGTGTAACTAGCGGGGGACCCTACGAGCAGTACTTC.

This clone has only one observation. The V gene is TRBV5-1, the J gene TRBJ1-2; D unclear. V lost 0 bases and J 3 bases, leaving 6 bases between the germline ends. The germline V gene has CDR1 SGHRS and CDR2 YFSETQ. CDR3 length equals 13 residues. DNA of the CDR3: TGCGCCAGCAGCTTGGACTGGTACTATGGCTACACCTTC. Translation gives CASSLDWYYGYTF.

A few counts support this clone. The chain couples TRBV7-8 to TRBJ1-2, with TRBD1 identical over 10 bases. Trimming removed 2 bases from V and 3 bases from J; junction bases left unmatched: 3. CDR3 length equals 15 residues. Germline CDR1 reads SGHVS; CDR2 reads FQNEAQ. Here the CDR3 DNA reads TGTGCCAGCAGCTTAATCGGGACAGGGGACTATGGCTACACCTTC. Its translation is CASSLIGTGDYGYTF.

This sequence joins TRBV7-3 and TRBJ2-1; D is possibly TRBD1 (6 bases). This CDR3 contains 17 residues. Germline CDR1 reads SGHTA; CDR2 reads FQGTGA. The V and J ends lost 1 base and 0 bases respectively, with 13 bases between them. The CDR3 DNA sequence: TGTGCCAGCAGCTTAAACCCAGGGGCTAACTCCTACAATGAGCAGTTCTTC. This codes for CASSLNPGANSYNEQFF.

The rearrangement joins TRBV7-6 to TRBJ2-3, with a possible D match to TRBD1 (5 bases). Germline assignment: CDR1 SGHVS and CDR2 FNYEAQ. The CDR3 has 14 amino acids. The V gene lost 1 base and the J gene lost 2 bases, with 7 bases spanning the gap. CDR3: CASSLEGVTDTQYF. DNA for the CDR3: TGTGCCAGCAGCTTAGAAGGGGTCACAGATACGCAGTATTTT.